Below, 6 T cell receptor beta chains from the same sample are listed, as sequenced in a study of OX40 agonist ivuxolimab in advanced cancers. Library generation was performed with the immunoSEQ multiplex PCR assay. What TCRdb holds here is the immuneACCESS table cut down to in-frame rearrangements. Part of the clones is not present; checked against another copy, under half of the missing clones reflect an unresolved V gene, and the others are unexplained. The sample yields 50,000 to 65,000 clones; approximately 88% were counted once. Roughly 2.3% of the sample belongs to the ten largest clones. Here the sequenced sample was CD4+ or CD8+ T cells sorted from blood, taken in a trial of the OX40 agonist ivuxolimab. Receptor source: an adult with an advanced solid tumor such as melanoma, head and neck, liver or kidney cancer.

The rearrangement links TRBV27 to TRBJ1-1, with a possible D match to TRBD1 (6 bases). The V gene's germline CDR1 is MNHEY and CDR2 SMNVEV (reference sequence). Trimming took 7 bases from V and 1 from J, leaving 13 bases between them. The CDR3 is 14 residues long. The CDR3 is CASKIWGQNTEAFF. The CDR3 DNA sequence: TGTGCCAGCAAGATTTGGGGACAGAACACTGAAGCTTTCTTT.

The chain recombines TRBV7-2 with TRBJ2-6; D remains ambiguous. Trimming cost V 2 bases and J 0 bases, with 2 bases left between them. The germline gives CDR1 SGHTA, CDR2 FQGNSA. The CDR3 consists of 14 residues. CDR3 sequence: CASSLSSGANVLTF. The CDR3 nucleotides read TGTGCCAGCAGCTTATCCTCTGGGGCCAACGTCCTGACTTTC.

This rearrangement joins TRBV4-1 to TRBJ1-5; maybe TRBD1 (5 bases). CDR1 MGHRA and CDR2 YSYEKL come from the germline V gene. V lost 1 base, J lost 0 bases, and 13 bases lay in between. There are 17 residues in the CDR3. The CDR3 sequence is CASSQADSTDSNQPQHF. CDR3 nucleotides: TGCGCCAGCAGCCAAGCGGACTCGACAGATAGCAATCAGCCCCAGCATTTT.

The chain has TRBV6-1 and TRBJ1-1, with 7 positions matching TRBD1. CDR1 MNHNS and CDR2 SASEGT come from the germline V gene. Unmatched junction bases numbered 6, after V lost 0 bases and J lost 2 bases. The CDR3 contains 16 residues. CDR3 nucleotides: TGTGCCAGCAGTGAAGCGCGAGGGGGCAGCAACACTGAAGCTTTCTTT. It is translated as CASSEARGGSNTEAFF.

The J gene is TRBJ1-5, the V gene TRBV27; D gene unclear. Between the trimmed V and J ends, which lost 2 bases and 8 bases, there was a span of 10 bases. This CDR3 spans 13 amino acids. CDR1 and CDR2 from the germline V gene are MNHEY and SMNVEV (reference sequence). CDR3 amino acids: CASSLALGEPQHF. Here the CDR3 DNA reads TGTGCCAGCAGTTTAGCCCTTGGTGAGCCCCAGCATTTT.

J is TRBJ1-1 and V is TRBV9; no firm D call. Germline CDR1 is SGDLS and CDR2 is YYNGEE. The CDR3 runs to 15 residues. The V gene lost 3 bases and the J gene lost 0 bases, with 12 bases spanning the gap. The CDR3 region is CASSEGGPLNTEAFF. The DNA for the CDR3 is TGTGCCAGCAGCGAGGGAGGGCCCCTGAACACTGAAGCTTTCTTT.